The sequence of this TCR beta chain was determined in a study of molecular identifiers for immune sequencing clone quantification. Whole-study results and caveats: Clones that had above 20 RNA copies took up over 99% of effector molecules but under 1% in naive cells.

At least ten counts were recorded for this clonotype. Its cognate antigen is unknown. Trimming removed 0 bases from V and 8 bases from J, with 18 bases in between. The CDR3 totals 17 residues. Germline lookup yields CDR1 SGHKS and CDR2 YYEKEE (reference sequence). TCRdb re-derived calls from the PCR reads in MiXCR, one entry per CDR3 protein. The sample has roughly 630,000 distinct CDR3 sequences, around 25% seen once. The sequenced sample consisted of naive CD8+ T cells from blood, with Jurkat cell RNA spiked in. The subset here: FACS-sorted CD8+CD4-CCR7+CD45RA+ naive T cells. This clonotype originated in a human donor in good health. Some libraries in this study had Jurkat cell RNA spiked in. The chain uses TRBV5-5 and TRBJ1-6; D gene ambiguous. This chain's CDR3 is CASSLEPSTGSDSPLHF. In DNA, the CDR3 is TGTGCCAGCAGCTTGGAACCCTCGACGGGTAGTGATTCACCCCTCCACTTT. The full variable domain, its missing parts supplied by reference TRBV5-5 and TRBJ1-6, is DAGVTQSPTHLIKTRGQQVTLRCSPISGHKSVSWYQQVLGQGPQFIFQYYEKEERGRGNFPDRFSARQFPNYSSELNVNALLLGDSALYLCASSLEPSTGSDSPLHFGNGTRLTVT.